This T cell receptor beta chain emerged from a study of cytomegalovirus exposure and HLA in healthy donors. Broader study findings: Common viral pathogens (according to a later analysis) appeared linked to several of the most significant clusters.

The PCR was carried out with 60 Vbeta primers and 13 Jbeta primers. Only in-frame clones appear in the TCRdb table, and some are missing; sequencing was by immunoSEQ multiplex PCR. The table lists tens of thousands of clones. With respect to this clone: Its antigen remains unidentified.

The sequence derives from a woman between 55 and 75 years old in good health and CMV-seronegative. Specimen: PBMCs.

This CDR3 reads CASSAQANQPQHF. The CDR3 DNA sequence: TGCGCCAGCAGCGCACAGGCCAATCAGCCCCAGCATTTT. The chain combines TRBV4-1 with TRBJ1-5; weak D call: TRBD1 (5 bases). The CDR3 contains 13 residues. The germline V and J ends were trimmed by 5 bases and 3 bases, with 8 bases remaining between them. Germline CDR1 is MGHRA and CDR2 is YSYEKL.